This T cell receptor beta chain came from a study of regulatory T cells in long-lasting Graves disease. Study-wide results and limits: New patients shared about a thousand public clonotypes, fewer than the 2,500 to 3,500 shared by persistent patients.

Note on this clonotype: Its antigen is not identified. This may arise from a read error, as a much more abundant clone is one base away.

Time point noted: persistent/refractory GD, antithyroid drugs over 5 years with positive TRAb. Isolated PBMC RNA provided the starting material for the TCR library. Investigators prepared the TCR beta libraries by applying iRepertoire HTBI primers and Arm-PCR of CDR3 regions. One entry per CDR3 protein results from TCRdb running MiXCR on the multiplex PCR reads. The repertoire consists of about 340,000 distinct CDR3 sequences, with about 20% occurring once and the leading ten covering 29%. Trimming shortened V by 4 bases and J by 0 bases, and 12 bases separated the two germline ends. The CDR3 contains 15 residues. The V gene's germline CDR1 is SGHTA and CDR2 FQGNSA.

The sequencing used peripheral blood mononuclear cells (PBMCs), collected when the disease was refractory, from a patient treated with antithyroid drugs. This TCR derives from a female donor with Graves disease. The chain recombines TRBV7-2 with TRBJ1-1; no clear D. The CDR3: CASSSAPSLNTEAFF. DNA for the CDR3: TGTGCCAGCAGCTCGGCACCATCTTTGAACACTGAAGCTTTCTTT.